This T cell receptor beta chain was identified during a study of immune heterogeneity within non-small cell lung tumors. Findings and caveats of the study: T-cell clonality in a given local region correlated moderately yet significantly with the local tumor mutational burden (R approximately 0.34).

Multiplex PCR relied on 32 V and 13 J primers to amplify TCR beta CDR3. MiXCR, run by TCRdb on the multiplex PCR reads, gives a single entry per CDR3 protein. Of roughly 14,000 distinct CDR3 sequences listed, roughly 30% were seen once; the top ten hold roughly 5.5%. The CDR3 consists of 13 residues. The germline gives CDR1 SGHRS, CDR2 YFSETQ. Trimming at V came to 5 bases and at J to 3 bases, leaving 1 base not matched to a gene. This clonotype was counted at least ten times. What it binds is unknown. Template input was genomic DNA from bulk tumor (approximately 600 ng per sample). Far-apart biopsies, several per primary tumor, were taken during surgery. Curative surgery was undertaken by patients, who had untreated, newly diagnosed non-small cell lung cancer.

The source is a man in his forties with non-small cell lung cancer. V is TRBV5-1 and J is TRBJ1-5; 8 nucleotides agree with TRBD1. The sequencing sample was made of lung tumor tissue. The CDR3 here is CASSQGANQPQHF. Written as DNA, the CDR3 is TGCGCCAGCAGTCAGGGGGCCAATCAGCCCCAGCATTTT.